This T cell receptor beta chain was found in a study of Ad26.COV2.S vaccination and SARS-CoV-2 variants. Whole-study context: As a participant in COV1001, the donor was in the Ad26.COV2.S trial arm. Once or twice, 56 days apart, Ad26.COV2.S was delivered intramuscularly.

As regards this clone: Its target is unknown.

General observations from the study: It was reported that spike-specific CD8+ and CD4+ T cell responses were substantially broad after vaccination. Total T cell responses may have been underestimated by the TCR breadth and depth analyses.

Treatment meaning: roughly 19 received Ad26.COV2.S at low or high dose, single or two shots; 5 received placebo; per-sample allocation not given. The samples date from day 63 after the first vaccine or placebo injection. Some clones are missing from TCRdb's copy, which holds only in-frame ones; the method was immunoSEQ multiplex PCR. Of around 270,000 clones detected, 87% appear once; the ten largest clones hold about 2.7%. The sequenced sample was peripheral blood, obtained in a trial of Ad26.COV2.S vaccine versus placebo. The TCR comes from a person between 18 and 59 years old who received the Ad26.COV2.S COVID-19 vaccine or a placebo.

CDR3 amino acids: CASIELLGTEAFF. The DNA of the CDR3 is TGTGCCAGTATAGAGTTGCTGGGGACTGAAGCTTTCTTT. This sequence joins TRBV19 and TRBJ1-1; D remains ambiguous. CDR1 is LNHDA, CDR2 SQIVND, per germline (reference sequence). This CDR3 comprises 13 residues. The V and J ends lost 7 bases and 5 bases respectively, with 14 bases between them.